This is a list of T cell receptor beta chains from one sample in a study of T cells and copy number aberrations in small-cell lung cancer. Profiling relied on immunoSEQ multiplex PCR, and the TCRdb table lists in-frame clones only, not all of them. The data contain 2,000 to 2,500 clones, 65% to 90% of them singletons. The sequenced sample was normal tissue next to the tumor. These receptors were obtained from a woman in her fifties or sixties with small cell lung cancer. CDR3s include the opening cysteine and the closing phenylalanine or tryptophan. The order of the fields is J gene, V gene, CDR3 length, D gene, clone size, CDR3 protein, CDR3 DNA. The D gene is left open where the match is weak. Size is stated for part of the rows, as once, few or many counts, or as a class when the clone is expanded.

>TRBJ1-5|TRBV4-1|14|-|once
CASSLRGSNQPQHF
TGCGCCAGCAGCCTCAGGGGCAGCAATCAGCCCCAGCATTTT
>TRBJ2-3|TRBV2|11|-|-
CASANGLTQYF
TGTGCCAGCGCCAACGGCCTTACGCAGTATTTT
>TRBJ1-2|TRBV2|15|-|-
CASSEARTGIGGYTF
TGTGCCAGCAGTGAAGCACGAACAGGGATTGGAGGCTACACCTTC
>TRBJ1-1|TRBV7-9|13|TRBD1|few
CASVTGKNTEAFF
TGTGCCAGCGTGACAGGGAAGAACACTGAAGCTTTCTTT
>TRBJ2-6|TRBV11-1|15|-|-
CASSPDIDGANVLTF
TGTGCCAGCAGCCCAGACATTGATGGGGCCAACGTCCTGACTTTC
>TRBJ1-2|TRBV28|13|-|-
CANSLNSVMGYTF
TGTGCCAACAGTTTAAATTCAGTGATGGGCTACACCTTC
>TRBJ1-5|TRBV11-2|13|-|-
CASSQDRGQPQHF
TGTGCCAGCAGCCAGGACAGAGGACAGCCCCAGCATTTT
>TRBJ2-7|TRBV6-1|13|-|-
CASSEWGAYEQYF
TGTGCCAGCAGTGAATGGGGAGCCTACGAGCAGTACTTC
>TRBJ1-3|TRBV5-6|14|-|-
CASTRLTSGNTIYF
TGTGCCAGCACAAGACTGACCTCTGGAAACACCATATATTTT
>TRBJ1-1|TRBV5-1|13|-|-
CASSLGQDTEAFF
TGCGCCAGCAGCTTGGGACAGGACACTGAAGCTTTCTTT
>TRBJ1-2|TRBV28|14|TRBD1|-
CASSPGQGGGGYTF
TGTGCCAGCAGCCCCGGACAGGGGGGCGGTGGCTACACCTTC
>TRBJ1-6|TRBV30|13|TRBD1|-
CAYQGATNSPLHF
TGTGCCTATCAGGGGGCTACGAATTCACCCCTCCACTTT
>TRBJ2-1|TRBV7-3|17|-|-
CASSSRARGTSYNEQFF
TGTGCCAGCAGCTCAAGAGCCAGGGGAACCTCCTACAATGAGCAGTTCTTC
>TRBJ2-5|TRBV18|14|TRBD1|-
CASSGQEKQETQYF
TGTGCCAGCTCAGGACAGGAGAAACAAGAGACCCAGTACTTC
>TRBJ1-1|TRBV6-1|14|-|-
CASKYPLGNVEAFF
TGTGCCAGCAAATACCCACTAGGGAACGTTGAAGCTTTCTTT
>TRBJ2-4|TRBV19|15|-|-
CASSPSGWAKNIQYF
TGTGCCAGTAGTCCGTCTGGGTGGGCCAAAAACATTCAGTACTTC
>TRBJ2-7|TRBV25-1|13|-|once
CASSSCCSYEQYF
TGTGCCAGCAGTAGCTGCTGCTCCTACGAGCAGTACTTC
>TRBJ1-2|TRBV6-1|13|TRBD1|once
CASSGTGEGGYTF
TGTGCCAGCAGTGGGACAGGCGAAGGTGGCTACACCTTC
>TRBJ1-5|TRBV5-1|10|-|-
CSRKNQPQHF
TGCTCAAGGAAGAATCAGCCCCAGCATTTT
>TRBJ1-2|TRBV7-9|12|-|-
CASSSGSDGYTF
TGTGCCAGCAGCTCCGGCAGTGATGGCTACACCTTC
>TRBJ1-2|TRBV6-5|12|TRBD1|-
CASTGQGDGYTF
TGTGCCAGCACCGGACAGGGGGATGGCTACACCTTC
>TRBJ2-3|TRBV10-2|18|TRBD1|few
CASINGQGGRSSTDTQYF
TGCGCCAGCATCAACGGACAGGGGGGACGGTCTAGCACAGATACGCAGTATTTT
>TRBJ2-3|TRBV27|16|-|-
CASSPWVGAGTDTQYF
TGTGCCAGCAGCCCATGGGTAGGGGCGGGCACAGATACGCAGTATTTT
>TRBJ1-4|TRBV6-1|10|-|-
CASTGGKLFF
TGTGCCAGCACGGGGGGGAAACTGTTTTTT
>TRBJ2-3|TRBV7-9|15|TRBD2|-
CASSFWGGTTDTQYF
TGTGCCAGCAGCTTTTGGGGGGGGACCACAGATACGCAGTATTTT
>TRBJ1-5|TRBV2|17|TRBD1|-
CASRDVSDRGRSQPQHF
TGTGCCAGCAGAGATGTATCGGACAGGGGGCGCAGTCAGCCCCAGCATTTT
>TRBJ1-1|TRBV10-1|12|TRBD1|few
CASSRDRGEAFF
TGCGCCAGCAGCCGGGACAGGGGCGAAGCTTTCTTT
>TRBJ1-4|TRBV10-3|13|TRBD1|-
CAINEGAGEKLFF
TGTGCCATCAACGAGGGGGCGGGAGAAAAACTGTTTTTT
>TRBJ1-2|TRBV5-4|15|TRBD1|-
CASSPIQGADYGYTF
TGTGCCAGCAGCCCAATACAGGGGGCAGACTATGGCTACACCTTC